These 3 T cell receptor beta chains came from one sample sequenced in a study of cytomegalovirus exposure and HLA in healthy donors listed by TCRdb under 2017. To prepare the library, the immunoSEQ multiplex PCR assay was applied. The multiplex PCR relied on a mix of 60 forward primers for TCR Vbeta segments and 13 reverse primers for TCR Jbeta segments. TCRdb stores this immuneACCESS table with in-frame sequences only. Part of the clones is absent; in the studies checked, under half of the shortfall reflects unresolved V genes, and no reason is known for the rest. The sample's table lists a count of some 120,000 clones. Around 2.9% of the sample comes from the top ten. The sample comprised PBMCs. The source of these receptors is a young man in good health and CMV-seronegative.

CDR3 residues: CASSGSGHPSSDQLFF. For the CDR3, the DNA is TGTGCCAGTAGTGGATCGGGACACCCCAGCTCGGATCAGCTGTTTTTT. The chain uses TRBV19 and TRBJ2-2; perhaps TRBD1 as D (6 bases). CDR3 length: 16 amino acids. Trimming took off 5 bases at V and 12 bases at J, with 25 bases between the two ends. CDR1 is LNHDA, CDR2 SQIVND, per germline (reference sequence).

This chain uses TRBV6-6 with TRBJ1-2, with TRBD1 matching over 9 bases. The germline CDR1 and CDR2 sequences are MNHNY and SVGAGI (reference sequence). V gave up 5 bases and J gave up 5 bases; unmatched junction bases: 6. The CDR3 is made up of 14 amino acids. CDR3 loop: CASSQGTGRYGYTF. CDR3 sequence (DNA): TGTGCCAGCAGTCAAGGGACAGGGCGATATGGCTACACCTTC.

The chain is built from TRBV4-3 and TRBJ2-7, with TRBD2 matching 9 bases. The CDR3 has 15 amino acids. Germline V gene sequence: CDR1 LGHNA, CDR2 YSLEER. Losses at the gene ends were 10 bases for V and 5 bases for J; bases not matched to a gene: 15. This chain's CDR3 is CATRDSGSGSHEQYF. The CDR3 DNA sequence: TGCGCCACCAGAGATAGCGGGAGTGGGTCCCACGAGCAGTACTTC.